Below, 27 T cell receptor beta chains from the same sample are listed, as sequenced in a study of regulatory dendritic cells for organ transplantation. Using immunoSEQ multiplex PCR, the repertoire was profiled, and TCRdb retains in-frame clones only, with some absent. The sample yields 30,000 or so clones, more than 65% seen once. Sequenced input: naive CD8+ T cells from blood. This sample's subset: CD45RA+ naive T cells. The receptors were sampled from a human donor in good health.

Concerning this clone: The junction differs from germline at one of its ends, possibly a read error. The rearrangement joins TRBV7-2 to TRBJ1-4, with TRBD1 identical over 7 bases. In germline, CDR1 is SGHTA, CDR2 FQGNSA. The CDR3 is 15 residues long. The CDR3 loop is CASSLGGGANEKLFF. The CDR3 DNA reads as TGTGCCAGCAGTTTAGGAGGGGGCGCTAATGAAAAACTGTTTTTT.

The CDR3 bases are TGTGCCAGCAGTCCCCGACAGTACACCGGGGAGCTGTTTTTT. It codes for CASSPRQYTGELFF. The chain uses TRBV6-6 and TRBJ2-2, with D tentatively TRBD1 (5 bases). Trimming cost V 5 bases and J 3 bases, with 10 bases left between them. Germline values: CDR1 MNHNY, CDR2 SVGAGI (reference sequence). CDR3 length: 14 residues.

The genes are TRBV25-1 and TRBJ1-6; D gene ambiguous. The germline gives CDR1 MGHDK, CDR2 SYGVNS. The ends were cut back, 3 bases at V and 0 bases at J, with 3 bases in the middle. The CDR3 consists of 14 residues. Written as DNA, the CDR3 is TGTGCCAGCAGTGAGAGCTCCTATAATTCACCCCTCCACTTT. Protein sequence: CASSESSYNSPLHF.

This chain joins TRBV2 and TRBJ2-1; 11 bases fit TRBD2. This CDR3 contains 17 residues. V trimming: 7 bases; J trimming: 2 bases; junction bases outside the gene matches: 10. Germline-derived CDR1 and CDR2 are SNHLY and FYNNEI. The chain's CDR3 is CASKGLAGGLTYNEQFF. For the CDR3, the DNA is TGTGCCAGCAAGGGTCTAGCGGGGGGACTGACCTACAATGAGCAGTTCTTC.

This rearrangement joins TRBV4-2 to TRBJ2-5, with a possible D match to TRBD1 (6 bases). Trimming cost V 0 bases and J 4 bases, with 12 bases left between them. This CDR3 is 15 amino acids long. Germline assignment: CDR1 LGHNA and CDR2 YNFKEQ. The DNA for the CDR3 is TGTGCCAGCAGCCAAGATGACGCCAGGGGAGAGACCCAGTACTTC. Translated, it gives CASSQDDARGETQYF.

This clone appeared a single time. The gene calls are TRBV13 and TRBJ2-3, with TRBD2 as a possible D gene (6 bases). Germline-derived CDR1 and CDR2 are PRHDT and FYEKMQ (reference sequence). Deletions cut 3 bases from V and 1 base from J, with 14 bases between. The CDR3 has 16 amino acids. The CDR3 here is CASSLRLPGGTDTQYF. CDR3 in DNA: TGTGCCAGCAGCTTGAGGCTCCCGGGGGGCACAGATACGCAGTATTTT.

The chain couples TRBV19 to TRBJ2-1; the D is unclear. From germline, CDR1 is LNHDA and CDR2 SQIVND (reference sequence). The V gene lost 0 bases and the J gene lost 6 bases, with 12 bases spanning the gap. The CDR3 consists of 15 residues. The CDR3 is CASSIDILQVNEQFF. CDR3 sequence (DNA): TGTGCCAGTAGTATAGATATACTACAAGTCAATGAGCAGTTCTTC. Full variable domain (remainder filled in from reference TRBV19 and TRBJ2-1): DGGITQSPKYLFRKEGQNVTLSCEQNLNHDAMYWYRQDPGQGLRLIYYSQIVNDFQKGDIAEGYSVSREKKESFPLTVTSAQKNPTAFYLCASSIDILQVNEQFFGPGTRLTVL.

V gene TRBV7-6 combines with J gene TRBJ2-1; 9 bases are shared with TRBD2. The germline V gene has CDR1 SGHVS and CDR2 FNYEAQ. V lost 5 bases to trimming and J lost 4 bases; unmatched junction nucleotides: 9. This CDR3 has 16 residues. CDR3 sequence reads: CASSPTSGGSYNEQFF. CDR3 DNA: TGTGCCAGCAGCCCCACCAGCGGGGGGAGTTACAATGAGCAGTTCTTC.

The J gene is TRBJ1-1, the V gene TRBV7-9, with D uncertain. This CDR3 region has 13 residues. The ends were cut back, 6 bases at V and 0 bases at J, with 8 bases in the middle. Germline assignment: CDR1 SEHNR and CDR2 FQNEAQ (reference sequence). The CDR3 region is CASRAVMNTEAFF. As DNA, the CDR3 is TGTGCCAGCAGGGCCGTAATGAACACTGAAGCTTTCTTT.

V usage is TRBV5-6 and J usage is TRBJ1-1, with unresolved D. Germline CDR1 and CDR2: SGHDT and YYEEEE. This CDR3 is built from 17 residues. Trimming removed 0 bases from V and 0 bases from J, with 15 bases in between. For the CDR3, the DNA is TGTGCCAGCAGCTTGGAGTCAGGATTAACCATGAACACTGAAGCTTTCTTT. It encodes CASSLESGLTMNTEAFF.

This clone was detected a few times. The chain is built from TRBV7-2 and TRBJ2-7, with D possibly being TRBD1 (5 bases). V was pared by 5 bases and J by 3 bases, with 14 bases between. The CDR3 is made up of 14 amino acids. The germline V gene encodes CDR1 SGHTA and CDR2 FQGNSA. CDR3 residues: CASSLAAGIYEQYF. CDR3 in DNA: TGTGCCAGCAGCCTTGCGGCAGGGATCTACGAGCAGTACTTC.

CDR3 region: CASSIVGGPDTQYF. In DNA, the CDR3 is TGTGCCAGTAGTATAGTCGGGGGGCCAGATACGCAGTATTTT. V is TRBV19 and J is TRBJ2-3; weak D call: TRBD2 (7 bases). Germline-derived CDR1 and CDR2 are LNHDA and SQIVND (reference sequence). Trimming took off 1 base at V and 4 bases at J, with 9 bases between the two ends. The CDR3 length is 14 residues.

This clone appeared a few times. The V call is TRBV12-5, the J call TRBJ1-5; D may be TRBD1 (6 bases). The V and J ends lost 3 bases and 13 bases respectively, with 10 bases between them. Per the germline V gene, CDR1 is LGHNT and CDR2 is FRNRAP. The CDR3 extends over 11 amino acids. CDR3 residues: CASGLDRSQHF. The CDR3 DNA sequence: TGTGCTAGTGGTTTAGACAGGTCACAGCATTTT.

The chain uses TRBV20-1 and TRBJ1-4, with D perhaps matching TRBD1 (6 bases). CDR1 DFQATT and CDR2 SNEGSKA come from the germline V gene (reference sequence). CDR3 length: 11 amino acids. The V end lost 6 bases, the J end lost 12 bases, and 14 bases lay between the germline ends. CDR3 bases: TGCAGTGCCATAACAGGGAGGGAACTGTTTTTT. Translating it yields CSAITGRELFF.

The genes are TRBV5-6 and TRBJ1-1, with D possibly being TRBD1 (5 bases). The CDR3 consists of 14 residues. Germline loops: CDR1 SGHDT, CDR2 YYEEEE. V lost 4 bases and J 2 bases, leaving 12 bases between the germline ends. The CDR3: CASSPGGINTEAFF. The CDR3 DNA follows: TGTGCCAGCAGCCCGGGGGGGATTAACACTGAAGCTTTCTTT.

The chain is built from TRBV9 and TRBJ2-2; 8 nucleotides agree with TRBD2. The CDR3 is 20 residues long. CDR1 SGDLS and CDR2 YYNGEE come from the germline V gene. V lost 0 bases to trimming and J lost 6 bases; unmatched junction nucleotides: 19. CDR3 amino acids: CASSVEIRPPPGGGAGELFF. The CDR3 coding sequence is TGTGCCAGCAGCGTAGAAATACGCCCGCCCCCGGGGGGGGGTGCCGGGGAGCTGTTTTTT.

This chain joins TRBV5-1 and TRBJ1-1; D gene uncertain. The CDR3 is 15 residues long. Germline V gives CDR1 SGHRS, CDR2 YFSETQ. Trimming stripped 2 bases from V and 6 bases from J, with 17 bases between. The CDR3 DNA sequence: TGCGCCAGCAGCTTCTCGGGAATCCTCCCCCCTGAAGCTTTCTTT. It encodes CASSFSGILPPEAFF.

This clone was recorded once. This chain joins TRBV27 and TRBJ2-2; D is unclear. This CDR3 is 15 amino acids long. The ends were cut back, 3 bases at V and 4 bases at J, with 12 bases in the middle. Germline CDR1 reads MNHEY; CDR2 reads SMNVEV (reference sequence). The CDR3 bases are TGTGCCAGCAGTTTGAGTTCGTCGCGCACCGGGGAGCTGTTTTTT. Protein sequence: CASSLSSSRTGELFF.

This chain connects TRBV4-2 to TRBJ1-1, with no clear D. In germline, CDR1 is LGHNA, CDR2 YNFKEQ. V shed 4 bases and J shed 1 base, with 19 bases lying between them. The CDR3 length is 17 residues. The CDR3 sequence: CASSLEVGGPRNTEAFF. In DNA form, the CDR3 reads TGTGCCAGCAGCCTGGAGGTGGGAGGACCCAGGAACACTGAAGCTTTCTTT.

The chain recombines TRBV15 with TRBJ2-7, with D possibly TRBD2 on 6 matching bases. This CDR3 has 13 residues. Per the germline V gene, CDR1 is LNHNV and CDR2 is YYDKDF (reference sequence). V was cut by 5 bases and J by 5 bases, with 13 bases left in between. The CDR3 DNA sequence: TGTGCCACCAGCGGGGGGATCACACACGAGCAGTACTTC. It encodes CATSGGITHEQYF.

The chain links TRBV6-5 to TRBJ1-5, with 8 bases aligning to TRBD1. The junction had 8 bases not matched to a gene; V was cut back by 6 bases and J by 4 bases. CDR1 is MNHEY and CDR2 is SVGAGI in the germline V gene. This CDR3 comprises 15 residues. CDR3: CASSPGTGGNQPQHF. The CDR3 DNA reads TGTGCCAGCAGCCCTGGGACAGGCGGGAATCAGCCCCAGCATTTT.

This chain uses TRBV9 with TRBJ1-6; unclear D gene. The CDR3 has 15 residues. Germline assignment: CDR1 SGDLS and CDR2 YYNGEE. V was pared by 4 bases and J by 9 bases, with 17 bases between. The chain's CDR3 is CASSPRFESGSPLHF. CDR3 nucleotides: TGTGCCAGCAGCCCCCGCTTTGAGTCTGGTTCACCCCTCCACTTT.

This chain connects TRBV7-9 to TRBJ2-3; 7 positions match TRBD2. Germline V gene data show CDR1 as SEHNR and CDR2 as FQNEAQ (reference sequence). With 3 bases clipped from V and 8 bases from J, the junction kept 11 bases outside the gene matches. There are 15 residues in the CDR3. The chain's CDR3 is CASSFSREGSGTQYF. The CDR3 DNA sequence: TGTGCCAGCAGCTTCTCCAGGGAGGGTTCAGGTACGCAGTATTTT. The whole variable domain, filled in from reference TRBV7-9 and TRBJ2-3, reads DTGVSQNPRHKITKRGQNVTFRCDPISEHNRLYWYRQTLGQGPEFLTYFQNEAQLEKSRLLSDRFSAERPKGSFSTLEIQRTEQGDSAMYLCASSFSREGSGTQYFGPGTRLTVL.

This clone showed up just a few times. The V call is TRBV11-2, the J call TRBJ1-1; TRBD1 matches 9 bases. Per the germline V gene, CDR1 is SGHAT and CDR2 is FQNNGV. V lost 4 bases and J lost 7; bases outside the gene matches: 1. CDR3 length: 12 amino acids. In DNA, the CDR3 is TGTGCCAGCAGCTGGACAGGGGTTGAAGCTTTCTTT. Translated: CASSWTGVEAFF.

The chain joins TRBV4-1 to TRBJ2-3, with D tentatively TRBD1 (6 bases). The germline CDR1 and CDR2 sequences are MGHRA and YSYEKL. Trimming took 1 base from V and 6 from J, leaving 11 bases between them. This CDR3 contains 14 residues. CDR3 DNA sequence: TGCGCCAGCAGCCAAGGCACTCAGGGGGATACGCAGTATTTT. It encodes CASSQGTQGDTQYF.

J is TRBJ1-1 and V is TRBV2; 12 bases align to TRBD1. The CDR3 contains 17 residues. Trimming cost V 6 bases and J 4 bases; bases outside gene matches: 12. Germline V gene data show CDR1 as SNHLY and CDR2 as FYNNEI. The CDR3 reads CASRIRDRGLQGTEAFF. In DNA, the CDR3 is TGTGCCAGCAGGATTAGGGACAGGGGGCTTCAGGGCACTGAAGCTTTCTTT.

The chain links TRBV29-1 to TRBJ2-1, with 8 bases that match TRBD1. Germline lookup yields CDR1 SQVTM and CDR2 ANQGSEA. The ends lost 2 bases at V and 9 bases at J; junction bases unmatched: 12. The length of the CDR3 is 15 residues. This CDR3 is CSVEMGSDRGGEQFF. The DNA of the CDR3 is TGCAGCGTTGAAATGGGGAGCGACAGGGGTGGTGAGCAGTTCTTC.